This TCR beta chain was sequenced during a study of control samples from healthy donors and cancer patients. The CDR3 runs 17 residues. J was trimmed by 6 bases and V by 3 bases; bases with no gene match: 16. Germline V lookup: CDR1 SGHKS, CDR2 YYEKEE (reference sequence). The protocol was immunoSEQ multiplex PCR, while the TCRdb copy is restricted to in-frame clones and leaves out a portion. The sample includes tens of thousands of clones, roughly nine tenths of them seen just once. The rearrangement joins TRBV5-5 to TRBJ2-7; 9 nucleotides match TRBD1. The clonotype was recovered from a woman in her forties or fifties in good health. The source material was blood. CDR3 DNA sequence: TGTGCCAGCAGCTATACTGCTTCCGGGACAGGGTCGGCCGAGCAGTACTTC. This gives the protein CASSYTASGTGSAEQYF.